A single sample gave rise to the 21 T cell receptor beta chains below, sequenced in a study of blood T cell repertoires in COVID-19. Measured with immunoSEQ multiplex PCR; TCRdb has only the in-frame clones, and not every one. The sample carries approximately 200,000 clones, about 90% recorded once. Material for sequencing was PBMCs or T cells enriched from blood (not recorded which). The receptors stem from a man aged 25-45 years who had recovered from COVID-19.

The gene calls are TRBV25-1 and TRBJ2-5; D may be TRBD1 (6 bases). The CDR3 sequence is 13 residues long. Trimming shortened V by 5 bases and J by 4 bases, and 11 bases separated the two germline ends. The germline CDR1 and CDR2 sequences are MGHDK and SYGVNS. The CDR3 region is CASSIQGSETQYF. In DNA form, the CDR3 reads TGTGCCAGCAGTATACAGGGATCAGAGACCCAGTACTTC.

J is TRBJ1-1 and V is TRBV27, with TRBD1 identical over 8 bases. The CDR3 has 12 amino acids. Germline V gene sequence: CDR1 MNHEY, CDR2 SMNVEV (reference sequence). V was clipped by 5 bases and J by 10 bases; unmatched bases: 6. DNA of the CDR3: TGTGCCAGCAGTAGGACAGGGTTCGCAGCTTTCTTT. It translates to CASSRTGFAAFF.

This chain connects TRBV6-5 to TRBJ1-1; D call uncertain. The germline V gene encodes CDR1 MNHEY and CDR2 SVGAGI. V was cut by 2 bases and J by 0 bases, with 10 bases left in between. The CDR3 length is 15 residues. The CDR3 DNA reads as TGTGCCAGCAGTTACGGAGGGCCAATGAACACTGAAGCTTTCTTT. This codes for CASSYGGPMNTEAFF.

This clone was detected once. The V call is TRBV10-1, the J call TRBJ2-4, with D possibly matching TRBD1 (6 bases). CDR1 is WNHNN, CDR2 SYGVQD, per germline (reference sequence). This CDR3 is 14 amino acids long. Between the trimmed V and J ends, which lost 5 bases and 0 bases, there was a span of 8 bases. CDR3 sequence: CASSPQGAKNIQYF. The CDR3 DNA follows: TGCGCCAGCAGTCCACAGGGAGCCAAAAACATTCAGTACTTC.

The CDR3 here is CASSGPGGTEAFF. CDR3 DNA: TGTGCCAGCAGTGGGCCGGGGGGCACTGAAGCTTTCTTT. This sequence joins TRBV12-3 or TRBV12-4 and TRBJ1-1; D is perhaps TRBD1 (5 bases). The CDR3 runs 13 residues. The germline V and J ends were trimmed by 5 bases and 4 bases, with 11 bases remaining between them.

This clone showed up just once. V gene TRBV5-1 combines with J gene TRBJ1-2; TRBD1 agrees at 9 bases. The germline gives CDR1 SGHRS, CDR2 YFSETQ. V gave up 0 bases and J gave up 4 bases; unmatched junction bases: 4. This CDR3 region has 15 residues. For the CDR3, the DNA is TGCGCCAGCAGCTTGGCAGGGGACAGGGTCTATGGCTACACCTTC. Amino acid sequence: CASSLAGDRVYGYTF.

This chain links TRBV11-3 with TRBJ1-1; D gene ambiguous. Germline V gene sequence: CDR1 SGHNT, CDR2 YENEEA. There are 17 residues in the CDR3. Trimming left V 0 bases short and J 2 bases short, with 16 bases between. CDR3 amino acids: CASSLDGRDNLNTEAFF. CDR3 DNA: TGTGCCAGCAGCTTAGATGGCAGAGACAATCTTAACACTGAAGCTTTCTTT.

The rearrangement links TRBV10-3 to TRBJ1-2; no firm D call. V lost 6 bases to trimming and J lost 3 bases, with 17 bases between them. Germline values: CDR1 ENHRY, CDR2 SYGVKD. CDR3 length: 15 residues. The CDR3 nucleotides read TGTGCCATCAGGACTTTTGAGGCACCGGACTATGGCTACACCTTC. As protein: CAIRTFEAPDYGYTF.

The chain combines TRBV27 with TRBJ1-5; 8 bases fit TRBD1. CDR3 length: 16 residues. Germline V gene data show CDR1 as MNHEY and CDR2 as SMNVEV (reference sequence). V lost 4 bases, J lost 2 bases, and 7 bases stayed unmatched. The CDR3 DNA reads TGTGCCAGCAGTTCCGAACAGGGGGTCCGCAATCAGCCCCAGCATTTT. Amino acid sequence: CASSSEQGVRNQPQHF.

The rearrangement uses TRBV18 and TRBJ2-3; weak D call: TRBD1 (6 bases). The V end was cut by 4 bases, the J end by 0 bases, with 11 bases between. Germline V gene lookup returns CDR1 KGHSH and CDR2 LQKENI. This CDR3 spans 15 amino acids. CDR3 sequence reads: CASSRAGQSTDTQYF. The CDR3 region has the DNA TGTGCCAGCTCACGAGCCGGACAGAGCACAGATACGCAGTATTTT.

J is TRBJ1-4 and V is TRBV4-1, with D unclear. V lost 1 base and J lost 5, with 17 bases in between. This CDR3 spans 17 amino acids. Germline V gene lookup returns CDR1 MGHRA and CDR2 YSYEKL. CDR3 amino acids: CASSQVFARRRNEKLFF. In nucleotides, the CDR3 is TGCGCCAGCAGCCAAGTTTTCGCACGGCGGAGAAATGAAAAACTGTTTTTT.

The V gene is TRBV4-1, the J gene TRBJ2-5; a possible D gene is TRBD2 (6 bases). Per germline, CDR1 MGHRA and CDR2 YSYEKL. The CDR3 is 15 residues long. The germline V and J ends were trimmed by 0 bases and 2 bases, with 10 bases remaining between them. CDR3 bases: TGCGCCAGCAGCCAAGACGGGAGATCTCAAGAGACCCAGTACTTC. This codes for CASSQDGRSQETQYF.

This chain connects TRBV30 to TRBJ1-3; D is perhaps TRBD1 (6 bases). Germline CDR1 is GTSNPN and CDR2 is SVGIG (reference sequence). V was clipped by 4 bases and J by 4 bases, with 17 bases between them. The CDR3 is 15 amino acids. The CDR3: CAWKSRGAGGNTIYF. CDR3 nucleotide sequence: TGTGCCTGGAAAAGTCGGGGGGCAGGGGGAAACACCATATATTTT.

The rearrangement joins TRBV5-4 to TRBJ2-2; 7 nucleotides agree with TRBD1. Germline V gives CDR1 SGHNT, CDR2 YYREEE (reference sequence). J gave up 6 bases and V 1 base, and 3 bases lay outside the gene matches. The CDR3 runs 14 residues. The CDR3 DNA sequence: TGTGCCAGCAGCTTGATTGACAGGGCCGGGGAGCTGTTTTTT. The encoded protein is CASSLIDRAGELFF.

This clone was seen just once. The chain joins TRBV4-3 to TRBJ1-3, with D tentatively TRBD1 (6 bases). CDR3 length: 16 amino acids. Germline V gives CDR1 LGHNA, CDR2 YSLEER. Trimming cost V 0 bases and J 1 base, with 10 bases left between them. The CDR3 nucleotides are TGCGCCAGCAGCCAAGATAGGACAGTATCTGGAAACACCATATATTTT. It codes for CASSQDRTVSGNTIYF.

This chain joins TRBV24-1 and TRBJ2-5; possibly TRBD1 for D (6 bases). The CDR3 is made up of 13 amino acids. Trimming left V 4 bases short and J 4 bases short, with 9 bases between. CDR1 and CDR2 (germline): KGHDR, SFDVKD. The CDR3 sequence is CATSEQGRETQYF. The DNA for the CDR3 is TGTGCCACCAGTGAACAGGGACGAGAGACCCAGTACTTC.

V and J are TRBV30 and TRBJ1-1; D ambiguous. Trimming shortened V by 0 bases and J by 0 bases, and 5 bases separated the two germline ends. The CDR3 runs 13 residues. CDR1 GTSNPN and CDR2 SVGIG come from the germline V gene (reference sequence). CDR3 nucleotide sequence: TGTGCCTGGAGTGTTACAGTGAACACTGAAGCTTTCTTT. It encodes CAWSVTVNTEAFF.

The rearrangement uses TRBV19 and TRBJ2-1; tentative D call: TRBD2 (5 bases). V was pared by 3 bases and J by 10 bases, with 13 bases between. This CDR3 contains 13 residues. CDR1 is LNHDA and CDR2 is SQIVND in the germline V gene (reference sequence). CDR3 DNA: TGTGCCAGTAGTATGGGAGTCATCGGGGAGCAGTTCTTC. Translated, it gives CASSMGVIGEQFF. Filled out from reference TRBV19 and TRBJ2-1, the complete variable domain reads DGGITQSPKYLFRKEGQNVTLSCEQNLNHDAMYWYRQDPGQGLRLIYYSQIVNDFQKGDIAEGYSVSREKKESFPLTVTSAQKNPTAFYLCASSMGVIGEQFFGPGTRLTVL.

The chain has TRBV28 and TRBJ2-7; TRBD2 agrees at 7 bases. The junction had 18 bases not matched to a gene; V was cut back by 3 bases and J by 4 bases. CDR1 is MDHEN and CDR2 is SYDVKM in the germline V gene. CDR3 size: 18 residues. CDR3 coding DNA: TGTGCCAGCAGTTTCCCCAAAGTGGCGGGAGAAACTGAGTACGAGCAGTACTTC. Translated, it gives CASSFPKVAGETEYEQYF. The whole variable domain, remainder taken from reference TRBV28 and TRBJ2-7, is DVKVTQSSRYLVKRTGEKVFLECVQDMDHENMFWYRQDPGLGLRLIYFSYDVKMKEKGDIPEGYSVSREKKERFSLILESASTNQTSMYLCASSFPKVAGETEYEQYFGPGTRLTVT.

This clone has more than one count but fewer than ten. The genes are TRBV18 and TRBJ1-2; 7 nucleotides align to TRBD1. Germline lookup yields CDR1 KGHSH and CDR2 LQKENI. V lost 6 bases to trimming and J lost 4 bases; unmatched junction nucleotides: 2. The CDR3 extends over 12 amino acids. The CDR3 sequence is CASSRDSYGYTF. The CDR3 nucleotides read TGTGCCAGCTCCCGGGACAGCTATGGCTACACCTTC.

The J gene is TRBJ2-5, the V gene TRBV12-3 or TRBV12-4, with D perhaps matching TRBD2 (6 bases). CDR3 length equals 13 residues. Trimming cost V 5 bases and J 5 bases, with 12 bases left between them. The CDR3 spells CASSAGLWETQYF. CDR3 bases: TGTGCCAGCAGTGCGGGACTCTGGGAGACCCAGTACTTC.